The next 22 T cell receptor beta chains were all read from a single sample in a study of CD8+CD57+ T cells in acquired aplastic anemia. Using genomic DNA as the template, TCR beta VDJ and CDR3 profiling was carried out. TCRdb recomputed calls from the reads with MiXCR, one row per CDR3 protein. The repertoire consists of 200,000 to 250,000 distinct CDR3 sequences, with 30% to 40% occurring once and the leading ten covering roughly 1.1%. Input material: sorted CD4+, CD8+, or CD8+CD57+ T cells (not recorded which) from PBMCs. The source of these receptors is a human donor in good health, serving as a control.

This clonotype was detected ten times or more. The CDR3 bases are TGTGCCAGTAGTTGGGACAGGGGGTGGAACACTGAAGCTTTCTTT. It translates to CASSWDRGWNTEAFF. V is TRBV19 and J is TRBJ1-1; 11 nucleotides agree with TRBD1. The germline V gene has CDR1 LNHDA and CDR2 SQIVND (reference sequence). Germline trimming cut 5 bases from V and 1 base from J; bases unmatched to any gene: 3. This CDR3 is built from 15 residues.

The sample holds many counts of this clonotype. This chain connects TRBV4-1 to TRBJ1-2, with TRBD1 as a possible D gene (6 bases). The CDR3 is 15 residues long. V was pared by 1 base and J by 3 bases, with 12 bases between. Germline assignment: CDR1 MGHRA and CDR2 YSYEKL. CDR3 sequence: CASSQAQGNDYGYTF. CDR3 bases: TGCGCCAGCAGCCAAGCACAGGGAAACGACTATGGCTACACCTTC.

V gene TRBV19 combines with J gene TRBJ2-1; TRBD2 is a possible D gene (6 bases). Germline assignment: CDR1 LNHDA and CDR2 SQIVND (reference sequence). V was clipped by 3 bases and J by 2 bases, with 17 bases between them. The CDR3 is 17 amino acids. The CDR3, as DNA: TGTGCCAGTAGTATTTTGGGTAGCGGTTGGGCCTACAATGAGCAGTTCTTC. Translating gives CASSILGSGWAYNEQFF.

The sample holds a few counts of this clonotype. This chain joins TRBV7-9 and TRBJ2-7, with D perhaps TRBD1 (5 bases). The germline V gene has CDR1 SEHNR and CDR2 FQNEAQ (reference sequence). The CDR3 consists of 13 residues. V lost 5 bases and J 3 bases, leaving 11 bases between the germline ends. The CDR3 region has the DNA TGTGCCAGCAGCCATACAGGATACTACGAGCAGTACTTC. It codes for CASSHTGYYEQYF.

This clonotype was recorded once. The V and J genes are TRBV7-3 and TRBJ1-1; D remains unclear. Germline lookup yields CDR1 SGHTA and CDR2 FQGTGA. CDR3 length equals 13 residues. With 4 bases removed from V and 4 bases from J, the gap between germline ends came to 10 bases. CDR3 coding DNA: TGTGCCAGCAGCTGGAGTGTTAGCACTGAAGCTTTCTTT. This sequence encodes CASSWSVSTEAFF.

This clonotype has ten or more counts. The chain uses TRBV24-1 and TRBJ1-2, with D unclear. The CDR3 consists of 14 residues. CDR1 is KGHDR, CDR2 SFDVKD, per germline. V was clipped by 4 bases and J by 6 bases, with 14 bases between them. Here the CDR3 DNA reads TGTGCCACCAGTGACCGGACCCCCAGAGATGGCTACACCTTC. The encoded protein is CATSDRTPRDGYTF.

V is TRBV5-1 and J is TRBJ1-1; D not resolved. The V and J ends lost 2 bases and 2 bases respectively, with 13 bases between them. The CDR3 loop spans 15 amino acids. The germline V gene has CDR1 SGHRS and CDR2 YFSETQ. In DNA, the CDR3 is TGCGCCAGCAGCTTCGAGTGGGGTGGCAACACTGAAGCTTTCTTT. The encoded protein is CASSFEWGGNTEAFF.

Many counts were recorded for this clonotype. The chain recombines TRBV24-1 with TRBJ2-1; no definite D call. The CDR3 loop spans 12 amino acids. Germline V gene lookup returns CDR1 KGHDR and CDR2 SFDVKD. V was shortened by 2 bases and J by 5 bases, with 3 bases between the two germline ends. CDR3 sequence: CATSDYNNEQFF. Written as DNA, the CDR3 is TGTGCCACCAGTGATTACAACAATGAGCAGTTCTTC.

This clonotype came up many times. The rearrangement links TRBV20-1 to TRBJ1-1; D is undetermined. CDR1 is DFQATT, CDR2 SNEGSKA, per germline (reference sequence). Trimming pared 0 bases from V and 4 bases from J, leaving 18 bases between. The CDR3 has 16 residues. CDR3 loop: CSARDHAADYGTEAFF. The CDR3 bases are TGCAGTGCTAGAGACCACGCGGCAGACTACGGCACTGAAGCTTTCTTT.

This sequence joins TRBV19 and TRBJ1-6; 8 nucleotides line up with TRBD1. Germline V lookup: CDR1 LNHDA, CDR2 SQIVND (reference sequence). With V trimmed by 6 bases and J by 10 bases, 8 bases remained unmatched. The CDR3 extends over 14 amino acids. DNA for the CDR3: TGTGCCAGTAGCGTAACAGGGGGAGGGTCACCCCTCCACTTT. The encoded protein is CASSVTGGGSPLHF.

This chain connects TRBV19 to TRBJ2-1; 14 bases map to TRBD2. V gave up 5 bases and J gave up 10 bases; unmatched junction bases: 4. This CDR3 comprises 14 residues. Germline V gene lookup returns CDR1 LNHDA and CDR2 SQIVND (reference sequence). The CDR3 is CASSAGLAGVEQFF. The CDR3 nucleotides are TGTGCCAGTAGTGCGGGACTAGCGGGAGTGGAGCAGTTCTTC.

This clonotype was seen repeatedly, ten times or more. The genes are TRBV19 and TRBJ2-3, with D possibly TRBD2 on 5 matching bases. Germline values: CDR1 LNHDA, CDR2 SQIVND (reference sequence). V shed 1 base and J shed 5 bases, with 10 bases lying between them. This CDR3 region has 14 residues. Here the CDR3 DNA reads TGTGCCAGTAGTATAGGCTGGGCGGGAGATACGCAGTATTTT. Its protein product is CASSIGWAGDTQYF.

The table lists this clonotype with a few counts. The V call is TRBV11-2, the J call TRBJ1-1; no firm D call. Trimming took off 1 base at V and 3 bases at J, with 12 bases between the two ends. This CDR3 is built from 15 residues. The V gene's germline CDR1 is SGHAT and CDR2 FQNNGV. CDR3 nucleotide sequence: TGTGCCAGCAGCTTAGTCCCAGGCACGGACACTGAAGCTTTCTTT. This sequence encodes CASSLVPGTDTEAFF.

This clonotype was observed at least ten times. The gene calls are TRBV15 and TRBJ1-6; possible D gene TRBD1, 5 bases. The CDR3 has 14 amino acids. CDR1 is LNHNV and CDR2 is YYDKDF in the germline V gene (reference sequence). Trimming took 1 base from V and 9 from J, leaving 10 bases between them. The CDR3 sequence: CATSRGRGASPLHF. The CDR3 nucleotides are TGTGCCACCAGCAGAGGTAGGGGCGCTTCACCCCTCCACTTT. The variable domain in full, completed from reference TRBV15 and TRBJ1-6, reads DAMVIQNPRYQVTQFGKPVTLSCSQTLNHNVMYWYQQKSSQAPKLLFHYYDKDFNNEADTPDNFQSRRPNTSFCFLDIRSPGLGDTAMYLCATSRGRGASPLHFGNGTRLTVT.

CDR3 residues: CASSPKTGHTNYGYTF. The CDR3 region has the DNA TGCGCCAGCAGCCCCAAGACAGGGCATACTAACTATGGCTACACCTTC. The V gene is TRBV5-1, the J gene TRBJ1-2; 7 bases align to TRBD1. The ends lost 4 bases at V and 0 bases at J; junction bases unmatched: 9. The CDR3 is made up of 16 amino acids. Per germline, CDR1 SGHRS and CDR2 YFSETQ.

This clonotype was detected many times. The chain couples TRBV12-3 or TRBV12-4 to TRBJ2-7; D unclear. The V and J ends lost 2 bases and 5 bases respectively, with 22 bases between them. The CDR3 consists of 17 residues. The CDR3 DNA reads as TGTGCCAGCAGTTTATCTCTCGTCTCTGGTGGTCTAGACGAGCAGTACTTC. This translates into CASSLSLVSGGLDEQYF.

In this sample, this clonotype turned up many times. The rearrangement links TRBV20-1 to TRBJ1-1, with no clear D. In germline, CDR1 is DFQATT, CDR2 SNEGSKA (reference sequence). The V end lost 5 bases, the J end lost 4 bases, and 11 bases lay between the germline ends. The length of the CDR3 is 12 residues. The CDR3 region has the DNA TGCAGTGCTCTCCGGGAGCGCACTGAAGCTTTCTTT. It is translated as CSALRERTEAFF.

This clonotype appeared many times. The chain carries TRBV9 and TRBJ2-6; unclear D gene. This CDR3 has 15 residues. The V gene's germline CDR1 is SGDLS and CDR2 YYNGEE. Trimming left V 3 bases short and J 0 bases short, with 7 bases between. DNA of the CDR3: TGTGCCAGCAGCGGACGGAGCTCTGGGGCCAACGTCCTGACTTTC. Translated, it gives CASSGRSSGANVLTF.

This clonotype came up a few times. The chain joins TRBV4-1 to TRBJ2-3, with 15 bases aligning to TRBD2. The trim removed 4 bases at V and 4 bases at J, leaving 6 bases unmatched. The CDR3 consists of 17 residues. Germline assignment: CDR1 MGHRA and CDR2 YSYEKL. The CDR3 coding sequence is TGCGCCAGCAGCCCTCCCGGGACTAGCGGGGGGTCAGATACGCAGTATTTT. Translation: CASSPPGTSGGSDTQYF.

This clonotype has more than one count but fewer than ten. Possible read error: a much larger clone is one base away. This sequence joins TRBV7-9 and TRBJ1-2, with a weak D call TRBD1 (5 bases). Germline V gene sequence: CDR1 SEHNR, CDR2 FQNEAQ (reference sequence). CDR3 length equals 14 residues. CDR3 sequence (DNA): TGTGCCAGCGGCTTAGTGGAGGCAGGGTATGGCTACACCTTC. It yields the protein CASGLVEAGYGYTF.

This clonotype has a single count. The J gene is TRBJ2-1, the V gene TRBV2; a weak D match, TRBD1 (5 bases). The V gene's germline CDR1 is SNHLY and CDR2 FYNNEI. The CDR3 totals 12 residues. V gave up 5 bases and J gave up 10 bases, with 12 bases separating them. CDR3 amino acids: CASSYTRQEQFF. CDR3 coding DNA: TGTGCCAGCAGTTACACTCGACAGGAGCAGTTCTTC.

This clonotype has more than one count but fewer than ten. This chain joins TRBV6-1 and TRBJ1-1; D is possibly TRBD1 (5 bases). The CDR3 length is 12 residues. V lost 6 bases and J 7 bases, leaving 12 bases between the germline ends. Germline V CDR1 and CDR2: MNHNS, SASEGT. CDR3 region: CASRRWGNEAFF. CDR3 in DNA: TGTGCCAGCAGGCGGTGGGGGAATGAAGCTTTCTTT.